What follows describes a single T cell receptor (beta chain). Its antigen remains unidentified. Measured with immunoSEQ multiplex PCR; TCRdb has only the in-frame clones, and not every one. The sample carries more than 25,000 clones, about 91% recorded once. The sample comes from a study of lymphopenia after photon versus proton radiotherapy. General study results and limits: Relative stability marked proton patients; photon patients lost diversity and naive cells. Oligoclonal CD8+ Temra expansion after nadir drove photon patients' diversity drop. Authors raise, but do not show, better survival with proton therapy. In patients who died, overall survival fell as post-nadir TCR diversity dropped more.

V was clipped by 5 bases and J by 11 bases, with 21 bases between them. Germline CDR1 is MRHNA and CDR2 is SNTAGT. The CDR3 length is 14 residues. The specimen comprised peripheral blood, sampled from a patient treated with photon-based radiotherapy. This clonotype was obtained from a man aged 45-60 years with gastric cancer. The V call is TRBV6-4, the J call TRBJ1-2; D might be TRBD1 (5 bases). The CDR3 sequence is CASSPGPSTMRYTF. As DNA, the CDR3 is TGTGCCAGCAGTCCGGGACCGAGTACTATGAGGTACACCTTC.